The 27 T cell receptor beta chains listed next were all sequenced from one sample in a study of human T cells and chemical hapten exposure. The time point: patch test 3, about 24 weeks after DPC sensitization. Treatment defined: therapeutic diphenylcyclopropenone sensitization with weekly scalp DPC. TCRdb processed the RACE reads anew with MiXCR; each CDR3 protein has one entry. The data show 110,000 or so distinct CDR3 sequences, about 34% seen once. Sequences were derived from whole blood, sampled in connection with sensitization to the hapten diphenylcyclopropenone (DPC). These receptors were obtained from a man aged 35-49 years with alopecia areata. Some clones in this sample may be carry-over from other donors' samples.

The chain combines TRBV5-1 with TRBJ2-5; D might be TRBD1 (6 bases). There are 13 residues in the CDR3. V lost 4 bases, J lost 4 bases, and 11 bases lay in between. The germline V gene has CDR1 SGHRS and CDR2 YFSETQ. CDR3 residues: CASSPQDRETQYF. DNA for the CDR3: TGCGCCAGCAGCCCACAGGACAGAGAGACCCAGTACTTC.

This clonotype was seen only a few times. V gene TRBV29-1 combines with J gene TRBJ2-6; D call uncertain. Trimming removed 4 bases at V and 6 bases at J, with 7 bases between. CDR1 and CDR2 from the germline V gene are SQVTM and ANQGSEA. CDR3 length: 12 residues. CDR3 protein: CSVVSEANVLTF. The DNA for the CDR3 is TGCAGCGTTGTGAGTGAGGCCAACGTCCTGACTTTC.

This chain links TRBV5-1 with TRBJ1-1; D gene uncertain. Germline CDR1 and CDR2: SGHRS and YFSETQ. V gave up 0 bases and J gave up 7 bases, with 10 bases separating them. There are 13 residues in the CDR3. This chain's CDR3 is CASSLAREGEAFF. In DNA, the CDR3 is TGCGCCAGCAGCTTGGCCCGGGAAGGTGAAGCTTTCTTT. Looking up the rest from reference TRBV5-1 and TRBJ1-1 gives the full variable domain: KAGVTQTPRYLIKTRGQQVTLSCSPISGHRSVSWYQQTPGQGLQFLFEYFSETQRNKGNFPGRFSGRQFSNSRSEMNVSTLELGDSALYLCASSLAREGEAFFGQGTRLTVV.

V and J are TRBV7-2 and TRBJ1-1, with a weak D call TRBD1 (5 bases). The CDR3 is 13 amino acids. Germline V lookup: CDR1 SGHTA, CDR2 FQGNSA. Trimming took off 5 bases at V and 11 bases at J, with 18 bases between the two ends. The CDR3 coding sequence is TGTGCCAGCAGCCCAGGGACCCATCGGAATGCTTTCTTT. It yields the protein CASSPGTHRNAFF.

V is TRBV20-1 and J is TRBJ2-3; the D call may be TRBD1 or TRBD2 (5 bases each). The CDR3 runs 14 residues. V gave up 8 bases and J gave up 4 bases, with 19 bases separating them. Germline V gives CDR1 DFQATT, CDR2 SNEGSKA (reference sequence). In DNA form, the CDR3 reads TGCAGTATCGGCCGGGGCCGCCGGGCAGATACGCAGTATTTT. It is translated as CSIGRGRRADTQYF.

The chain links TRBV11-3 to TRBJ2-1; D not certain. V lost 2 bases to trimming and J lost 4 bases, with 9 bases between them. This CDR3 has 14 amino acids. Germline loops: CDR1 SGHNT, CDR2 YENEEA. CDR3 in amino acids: CASSLFMDYNEQFF. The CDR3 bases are TGTGCCAGCAGCTTATTTATGGATTACAATGAGCAGTTCTTC.

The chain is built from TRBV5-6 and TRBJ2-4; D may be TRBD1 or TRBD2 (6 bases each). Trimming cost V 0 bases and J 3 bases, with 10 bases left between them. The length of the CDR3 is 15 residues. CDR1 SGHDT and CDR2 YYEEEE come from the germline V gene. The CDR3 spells CASSLAGADKNIQYF. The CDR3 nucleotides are TGTGCCAGCAGCTTGGCGGGGGCTGACAAAAACATTCAGTACTTC.

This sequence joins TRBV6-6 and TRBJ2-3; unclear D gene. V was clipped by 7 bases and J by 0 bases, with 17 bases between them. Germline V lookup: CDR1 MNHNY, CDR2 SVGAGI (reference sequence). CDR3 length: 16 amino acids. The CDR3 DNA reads TGTGCCAGCATCATTACCGCGGTGTCTAGCACAGATACGCAGTATTTT. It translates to CASIITAVSSTDTQYF.

This CDR3 is CASSYFGTTDTQYF. CDR3 DNA sequence: TGTGCCAGCAGTTACTTTGGGACGACAGATACGCAGTATTTT. The chain employs TRBV6-6 and TRBJ2-3; D may be TRBD1 or TRBD2 (5 bases each). The length of the CDR3 is 14 residues. In germline, CDR1 is MNHNY, CDR2 SVGAGI (reference sequence). Trimming took 1 base from V and 3 from J, leaving 8 bases between them.

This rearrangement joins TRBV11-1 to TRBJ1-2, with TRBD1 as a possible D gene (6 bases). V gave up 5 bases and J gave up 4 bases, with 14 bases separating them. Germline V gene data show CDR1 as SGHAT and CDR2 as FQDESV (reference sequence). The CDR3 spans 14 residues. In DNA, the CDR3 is TGTGCCAGCAGCCTTAAGGGGGGAGGCTATGGCTACACCTTC. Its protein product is CASSLKGGGYGYTF.

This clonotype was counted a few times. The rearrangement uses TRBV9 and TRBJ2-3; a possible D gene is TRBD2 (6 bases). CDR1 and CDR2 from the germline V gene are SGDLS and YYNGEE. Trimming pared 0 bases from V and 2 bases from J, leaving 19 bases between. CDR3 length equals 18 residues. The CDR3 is CASSVGRTGDSFTDTQYF. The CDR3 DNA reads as TGTGCCAGCAGCGTAGGGCGTACCGGGGACTCCTTCACAGATACGCAGTATTTT.

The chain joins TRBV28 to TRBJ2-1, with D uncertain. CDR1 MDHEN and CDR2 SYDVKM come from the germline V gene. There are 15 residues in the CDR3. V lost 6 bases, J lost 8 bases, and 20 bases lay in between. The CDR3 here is CASSPRKHREDEQFF. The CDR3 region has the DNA TGTGCCAGCAGCCCACGAAAGCATAGGGAAGATGAGCAGTTCTTC. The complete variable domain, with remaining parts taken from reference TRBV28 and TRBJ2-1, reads DVKVTQSSRYLVKRTGEKVFLECVQDMDHENMFWYRQDPGLGLRLIYFSYDVKMKEKGDIPEGYSVSREKKERFSLILESASTNQTSMYLCASSPRKHREDEQFFGPGTRLTVL.

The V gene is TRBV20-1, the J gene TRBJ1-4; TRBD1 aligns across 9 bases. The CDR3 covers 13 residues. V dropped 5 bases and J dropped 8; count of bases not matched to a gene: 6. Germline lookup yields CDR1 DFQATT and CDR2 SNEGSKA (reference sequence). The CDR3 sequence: CSAVGQGKEKLFF. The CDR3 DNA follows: TGCAGTGCTGTTGGACAGGGGAAAGAAAAACTGTTTTTT.

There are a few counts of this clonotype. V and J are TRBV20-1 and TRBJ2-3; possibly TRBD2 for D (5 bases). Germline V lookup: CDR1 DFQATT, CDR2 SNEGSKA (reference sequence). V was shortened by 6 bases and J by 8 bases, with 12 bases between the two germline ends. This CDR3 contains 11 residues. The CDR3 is CSAEETSTQYF. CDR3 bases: TGCAGTGCGGAGGAGACGAGTACGCAGTATTTT.

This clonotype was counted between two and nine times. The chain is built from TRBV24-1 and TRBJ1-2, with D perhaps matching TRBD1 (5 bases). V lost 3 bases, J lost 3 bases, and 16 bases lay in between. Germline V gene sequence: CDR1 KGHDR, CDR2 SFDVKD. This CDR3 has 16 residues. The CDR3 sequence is CATSDSDAGLDYGYTF. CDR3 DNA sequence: TGTGCCACCAGTGATAGTGATGCAGGGTTGGACTATGGCTACACCTTC.

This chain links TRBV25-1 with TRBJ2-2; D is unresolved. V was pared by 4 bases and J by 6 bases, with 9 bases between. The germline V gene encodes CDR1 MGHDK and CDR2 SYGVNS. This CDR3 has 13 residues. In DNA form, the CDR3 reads TGTGCCAGCAGTGGGGTGGGCGCCGGGGAGCTGTTTTTT. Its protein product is CASSGVGAGELFF.

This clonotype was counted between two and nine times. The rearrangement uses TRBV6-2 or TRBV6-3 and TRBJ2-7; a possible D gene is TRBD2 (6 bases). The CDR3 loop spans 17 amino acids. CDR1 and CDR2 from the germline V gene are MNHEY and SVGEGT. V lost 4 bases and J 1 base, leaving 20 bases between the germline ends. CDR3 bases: TGTGCCAGCAGTTCGCAAGGCGGGGTCGGTGGATCCTACGAGCAGTACGTC. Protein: CASSSQGGVGGSYEQYV.

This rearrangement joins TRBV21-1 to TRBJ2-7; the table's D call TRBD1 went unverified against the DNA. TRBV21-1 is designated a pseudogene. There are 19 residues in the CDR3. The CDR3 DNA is TGTGCCAGCAGCCCCGTCGGGGGAAAGAGGCCCGGTTTCTCCTACGAGCAGTACGTC. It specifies CASSPVGGKRPGFSYEQYV.

The CDR3 protein is CASSLTSTGLWMRNEKLFF. Here the CDR3 DNA reads TGTGCCAGCAGTTTAACCTCGACAGGGCTCTGGATGCGAAATGAAAAACTGTTTTTT. V gene TRBV28 combines with J gene TRBJ1-4, with 7 bases aligning to TRBD1. Germline lookup yields CDR1 MDHEN and CDR2 SYDVKM. V lost 2 bases, J lost 5 bases, and 17 bases stayed unmatched. The CDR3 runs 19 residues.

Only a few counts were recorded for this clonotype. The CDR3 region has the DNA TGTGCCAGCAGACTTGCTGGTGGAGGGTCCTACGAGCAGTACTTC. Protein: CASRLAGGGSYEQYF. V is TRBV27 and J is TRBJ2-7, with a possible D match to TRBD2 (6 bases). The CDR3 consists of 15 residues. Trimming pared 6 bases from V and 1 base from J, leaving 16 bases between. Germline-derived CDR1 and CDR2 are MNHEY and SMNVEV (reference sequence).

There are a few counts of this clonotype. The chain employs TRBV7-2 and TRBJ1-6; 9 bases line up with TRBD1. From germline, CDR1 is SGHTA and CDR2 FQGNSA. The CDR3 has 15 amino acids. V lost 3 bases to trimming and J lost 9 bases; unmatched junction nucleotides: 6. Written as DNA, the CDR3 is TGTGCCAGCAGCTTTGAACAGGGGGCAGGTTCACCCCTCCACTTT. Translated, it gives CASSFEQGAGSPLHF.

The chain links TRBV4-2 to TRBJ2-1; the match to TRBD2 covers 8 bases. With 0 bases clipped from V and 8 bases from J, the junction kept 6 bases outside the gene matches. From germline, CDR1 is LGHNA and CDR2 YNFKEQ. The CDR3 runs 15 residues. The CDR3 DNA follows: TGTGCCAGCAGCCAAGATAGCACTAGCGGTGATGAGCAGTTCTTC. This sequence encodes CASSQDSTSGDEQFF.

DNA for the CDR3: TGTGCCAGCAGCCCTCGCCCACAGGGGTCCTACGAGCAGTACTTC. This encodes CASSPRPQGSYEQYF. This chain uses TRBV7-2 with TRBJ2-7; 7 nucleotides match TRBD1. J lost 1 base, V lost 5 bases, and 8 bases had no gene match. The germline CDR1 and CDR2 sequences are SGHTA and FQGNSA. The CDR3 covers 15 residues.

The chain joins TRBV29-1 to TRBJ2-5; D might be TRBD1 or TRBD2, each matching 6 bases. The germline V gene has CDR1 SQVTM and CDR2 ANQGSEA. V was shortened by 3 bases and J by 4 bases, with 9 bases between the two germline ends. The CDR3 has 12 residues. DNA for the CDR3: TGCAGCGTTGACAGGGGAGGAGAGACCCAGTACTTC. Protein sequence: CSVDRGGETQYF.

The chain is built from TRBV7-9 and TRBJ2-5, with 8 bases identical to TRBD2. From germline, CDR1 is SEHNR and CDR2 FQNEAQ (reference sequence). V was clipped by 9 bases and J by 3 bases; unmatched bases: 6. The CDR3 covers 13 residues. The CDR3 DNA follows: TGTGCCAGAAACGATAGCGGGAAAGAGACCCAGTACTTC. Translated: CARNDSGKETQYF.

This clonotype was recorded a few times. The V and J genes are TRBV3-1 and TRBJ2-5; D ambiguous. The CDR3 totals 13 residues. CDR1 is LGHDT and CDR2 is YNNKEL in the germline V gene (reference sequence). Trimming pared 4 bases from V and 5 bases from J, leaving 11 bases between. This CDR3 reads CASSLGTVETQYF. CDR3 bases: TGTGCCAGCAGCCTCGGAACGGTTGAGACCCAGTACTTC.

The CDR3 nucleotides read TGTGCCAGCAGTGACACGATACGGCAGCAAGAGACCCAGTACTTC. Protein: CASSDTIRQQETQYF. This chain links TRBV28 with TRBJ2-5; D remains unclear. V was pared by 5 bases and J by 2 bases, with 15 bases between. Germline V gene sequence: CDR1 MDHEN, CDR2 SYDVKM. This CDR3 has 15 amino acids.